This record concerns one TCR beta chain sequence. Its antigen is still unknown. The data are from a study of neoadjuvant anti-PD-1 for oral cavity cancer. About the study: Patients without progression got a fourth dose around day 43. Points from the study as a whole: Post-nivolumab, blood T cell clonality was significantly elevated in non-responders. Each response group had just a few patients in TCR analyses.

The assay was immunoSEQ multiplex PCR, and TCRdb's table has in-frame clones only and misses some. The profile shows about 72,000 clones, around 83% of them singletons. V was pared by 0 bases and J by 1 base, with 10 bases between. The CDR3 runs to 15 residues. Germline V lookup: CDR1 SGHAT, CDR2 FQNNGV. PBMCs were not maintained or expanded in culture before analysis. This chain links TRBV11-2 with TRBJ2-7, with D unresolved. The sample in question was PBMCs, obtained before nivolumab (anti-PD-1) treatment. The sequence was collected from a person between 40 and 85 years old with oral cavity squamous cell carcinoma. DNA of the CDR3: TGTGCCAGCAGCTTAGAAGGCAGCCCGTCCTACGAGCAGTACTTC. This gives the protein CASSLEGSPSYEQYF. Looking up the rest from reference TRBV11-2 and TRBJ2-7 gives the full variable domain: EAGVAQSPRYKIIEKRQSVAFWCNPISGHATLYWYQQILGQGPKLLIQFQNNGVVDDSQLPKDRFSAERLKGVDSTLKIQPAKLEDSAVYLCASSLEGSPSYEQYFGPGTRLTVT.